This TCR beta chain emerged from a study of neoadjuvant anti-PD-1 for oral cavity cancer. Produced via immunoSEQ multiplex PCR; TCRdb's table is partial and in-frame only. The repertoire holds 55,000 to 75,000 clones, with around 85% as singletons. This CDR3 comprises 18 residues. Between the trimmed V and J ends, which lost 4 bases and 3 bases, there was a span of 24 bases. Germline CDR1 reads LNHDA; CDR2 reads SQIVND (reference sequence). Study-level results: Only three patients per response group were TCR-analyzed; validation needed.

The sample's time point: after neoadjuvant nivolumab, at surgical resection. Turning to this clone: Its antigen is still unknown.

The V gene is TRBV19, the J gene TRBJ1-2; D is uncertain. The TCR sequence derives from a person aged 40-85 years with oral cavity squamous cell carcinoma. The sequencing here drew on PBMCs, taken after nivolumab (anti-PD-1) treatment. CDR3 protein: CASSTNIQAYGLDYGYTF. CDR3 bases: TGTGCCAGTAGTACCAACATCCAGGCTTATGGGTTAGACTATGGCTACACCTTC.